This TCR beta chain was captured in a study of chemoradiotherapy in HPV16-positive cancers. Using immunoSEQ multiplex PCR, the repertoire was profiled, and TCRdb retains in-frame clones only, with some absent. The sample lists tens of thousands of clones; about 80% were seen once. The CDR3 totals 16 residues. Germline trimming cut 0 bases from V and 2 bases from J; bases unmatched to any gene: 5. In germline, CDR1 is SGHKS, CDR2 YYEKEE (reference sequence). The input for sequencing was blood, taken from a patient who underwent chemoradiotherapy. The J gene is TRBJ2-5, the V gene TRBV5-5; 9 bases fit TRBD2. The clonotype was recovered from a human donor with HPV-associated anogenital cancer. CDR3 amino acids: CASSLALAGGQETQYF. In DNA form, the CDR3 reads TGTGCCAGCAGCTTGGCTTTGGCGGGGGGGCAAGAGACCCAGTACTTC.